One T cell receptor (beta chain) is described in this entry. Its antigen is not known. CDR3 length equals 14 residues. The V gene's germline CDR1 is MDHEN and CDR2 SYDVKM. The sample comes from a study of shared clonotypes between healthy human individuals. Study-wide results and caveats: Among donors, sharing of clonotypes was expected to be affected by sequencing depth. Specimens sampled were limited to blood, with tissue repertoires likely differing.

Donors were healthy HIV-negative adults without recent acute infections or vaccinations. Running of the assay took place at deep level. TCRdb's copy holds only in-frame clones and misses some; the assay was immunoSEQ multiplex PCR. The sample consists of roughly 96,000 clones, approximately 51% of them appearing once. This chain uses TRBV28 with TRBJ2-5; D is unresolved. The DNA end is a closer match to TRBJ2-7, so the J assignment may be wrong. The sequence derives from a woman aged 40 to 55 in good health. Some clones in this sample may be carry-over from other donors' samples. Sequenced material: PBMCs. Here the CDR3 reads CASSPILWRHEQYF. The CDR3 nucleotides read TGTGCCAGCAGCCCAATTTTGTGGCGTCACGAGCAGTACTTC.